This TCR beta chain is from a study of cytomegalovirus exposure and HLA in healthy donors (TCRdb year 2017). The study in broad terms: According to an earlier analysis of 587 of the donors, some 180 million T cells yielded 90 million to 130 million unique TCR beta sequences and approximately 300 Gb of sequence data. Donor age, sex, ethnicity and CMV serostatus were compiled together with the repertoire data. Rather than drawing on any new phenotypic data, the later analysis identified candidate immune exposures from TCR beta sequences and the way those sequences occurred across donors. In an earlier analysis of more than 550 of the donors, high-throughput TCR beta sequencing was used to judge whether each TCR beta V gene segment behaved as functional or pseudogenic. An early release that covered fewer than 800 HLA-typed donors contained approximately 300 gigabases of sequencing data and roughly 84 million unique TCR sequences. Of the roughly 390 genotyped donors, 65% to 90% were placed in the genetic ancestry cluster associated with self-reported Caucasian donors. All discovery cohort repertoires had been generated using a single sequencing platform. To study patterns of TCR occurrence, a later analysis re-analyzed previously published TCR beta repertoires from 650 to 750 donors and added high-resolution HLA genotyping. The study aimed to test whether signatures of past pathogen exposure could be identified by cataloging public T cell receptors. The number of donors typed differed by locus, with 629-630 for A, B, C, DRB1 and DQB1, about 500 for DQA1, 600 to 610 for DPA1, and over 400 for DPB1. Class I and class II HLA loci were covered by the typing at four-digit resolution. Among about 390 genotyped donors of the cohort, an average of around 240,000 unique TCR beta nucleotide sequences were sequenced per donor, roughly a sixth of them non-productive. In a later genetic analysis, genome-wide SNP genotypes for about 55% of the roughly 700 donors were used, and that subset was treated as a discovery cohort. Using immunosequencing, the study profiled T cell repertoires from approximately 700 subjects and related those repertoires to cytomegalovirus serostatus. Several DR-DQ haplotypes were treated as single units for association and clustering because of strong linkage in the cohort. A separate validation cohort of over 95 different subjects was used in addition to the approximately 610-subject first cohort. High-throughput TCR immunosequencing, statistical association of individual TCRs with disease status, and machine learning were combined to predict cytomegalovirus infection status.

In total, 630 or so healthy bone marrow donors made up the cohort. At the time of sampling, all cohort members were nominally healthy, though unrecorded immune exposures were likely present. The donor was CMV seropositive and was included in the group of 250 to 350 seropositive cohort members. A peripheral blood sample was collected from each donor, and TCR beta sequencing was performed on peripheral blood mononuclear cells. Genomic DNA was extracted from the blood cell samples with the Qiagen DNeasy Blood Extraction Kit. V is shortened by 5 bases, J by 0 bases, and the region joining them spans 11 bases. The CDR3 starts with the cysteine, ends with the phenylalanine, and has 15 residues. Only CDR3 DNA remains: 45 bases, in frame from the first base. CDR1 and CDR2, per the germline V gene, are MNHEY and SVGAGI. There are a few counts of this clone. Its antigen remains unidentified. No much larger clonotype is one base removed from it; base qualities were not supplied.

Overall results and qualifications from the work: The classifier was reported to diagnose cytomegalovirus status with high specificity and sensitivity in both the original cohort and the validation cohort. Because some donors lacked HLA typing at each locus, the association tests relied only on the typed subset. According to a later analysis, TCR association rates differed among HLA loci, with DRB1 alleles showing the most associated TCRs and HLA-C alleles showing the fewest. The authors suggested that the approach could potentially be extended to other disease states and immunological phenotypes. Most TCR sequences were observed very rarely across donors, whereas some public TCRs were present in many individuals. Correlated functional status among segregating V segments might reflect linkage disequilibrium, but an unknown experimental factor could not be ruled out. The cohort was sequenced for TCR beta chains only, and without alpha or paired-chain data the features that could be detected were limited. A group of highly shared sequence variants was considered likely to be a technical artifact of the sequencing pipeline. In a later analysis, around 17,000 TCR beta sequences were associated with specific HLA alleles at a false discovery rate of 0.05. Sequencing depth was assumed to be roughly uniform across donors in the presence/absence analyses, though that assumption may not hold. When HLA alleles, especially DR and DQ, strongly co-occurred, TCR associations were difficult to assign to individual alleles. A further reported finding was that TCR beta sequences accurately predicted the HLA-A and HLA-B alleles for most subjects in the first cohort. Roughly 17 rarely observed V segments, including chromosome 9 orphons, were excluded from the earlier analysis of approximately 600 of the donors because counts were too low. Compared with the roughly 700-donor mean, donors in an Asian-associated ancestry cluster had fewer N-insertions in productive TCRs, according to a later genetic analysis. A later analysis found that most CMV-associated TCR beta chains appeared HLA-restricted, with HLA associations seemingly driven largely by CMV exposure. A later analysis reported that several top co-occurrence clusters appeared linked to parvovirus B19, influenza, CMV and Epstein-Barr virus. A total of fewer than 200 TCR beta chains were listed by the study as associated with cytomegalovirus. For the cohort, immune exposure information was limited to CMV serostatus. In a later analysis, HLA-associated TCR beta chains showed more clonal expansion and lower generation probabilities than non-associated chains that were equally common. The 87-base-pair reads could not distinguish some IMGT-functional V segments, including TRBV6-2 and TRBV6-3, so those segments were excluded. In an earlier analysis of 587 of the donors, most TCR beta V segments appeared in productive rearrangements about 87% or about 30% of the time, broadly matching IMGT annotations. In vitro tests confirmed that three of the cytomegalovirus-associated TCR beta chains recognize cytomegalovirus antigens. An association between a missense DCLRE1C variant and V-gene and J-gene trimming of TCR beta chains was found in a later genetic analysis and replicated in an independent cohort.

Receptor amplification or capture employed the immunoSEQ multiplex PCR assay. For the multiplex PCR, a mixture combining 60 forward primers for TCR Vbeta segments and 13 reverse primers for TCR Jbeta segments was used. Amplification of the CDR3 region of rearranged TCR beta genes was performed with a multiplex PCR assay on genomic DNA. The amplified TCR beta libraries were sequenced on the Illumina HiSeq System as 87-base-pair reads. The study's processing was this. A later analysis tallied around 82 million unique TCR beta chains across the 666 repertoires, and about 12 million of those chains were shared by two or more donors. Raw reads were error-corrected and collapsed into unique sequences by a nearest-neighbor algorithm in which closely related sequences were merged to remove PCR and sequencing errors. CDR3 sequences were aligned to IMGT reference sequences to assign V, D and J gene segments. Each retained sequence needed at least a six-nucleotide match to both a V gene segment and a J gene segment. A rearrangement counted as productive if the CDR3 had no stop codons and remained in frame with V and J, and every other rearrangement counted as non-productive. Following IMGT convention, CDR3 was defined as the stretch from the second conserved V-encoded cysteine to the conserved J-encoded phenylalanine. In an earlier analysis of roughly 610 of the donors, sequences lacking an unambiguous match to a single V gene segment were excluded. An earlier analysis of 587 of the donors called V segments functional above 56.7% productive rearrangements and segregating when the between-donor standard deviation exceeded 5%. A statistical classification framework was built to diagnose cytomegalovirus status from the catalog of TCR beta chain sequences. V and J gene assignment, in a later analysis, came from comparing TCR nucleotide sequences with IMGT/GENE-DB human TR gene sequences. A later analysis assigned CDR3 sequences and most-parsimonious VDJ recombination scenarios with the TCRdist pipeline. In a later analysis, each TCR beta chain was defined by its CDR3 amino acid sequence together with its V-gene family, and reads without a unique V-gene family were excluded. In a later analysis, 450 to 600 highly shared, low-generation-probability nucleotide sequences were removed to address suspected cross-contamination and a sequencing artifact. A later analysis calculated a clonal expansion index for each public chain from normalized within-repertoire ranks of inferred template counts. A later analysis computed generation probabilities with a VDJ recombination model fitted to out-of-frame rearrangements, and checked the results against IGoR. In a later analysis, hypergeometric tests were used to score TCR-TCR, TCR-HLA and TCR-CMV co-occurrence, with a repertoire-size bias correction applied to TCR pairs. In a later analysis, false discovery rates were estimated by permuting HLA or CMV assignments 20 times. In a later analysis, co-occurring TCRs were grouped using DBSCAN, and TCRdist sequence similarity was added for clustering within HLA-allele-positive subsets. Repertoires with fewer than 30,000 or more than 120,000 public chains were left out of co-occurrence clustering, as were about five repertoires with anomalous nucleotide sharing. This immuneACCESS table, as held by TCRdb, lists in-frame sequences with V and J called but not all clones. Of the missing ones, under half trace to an unresolved V gene in checked studies; the others have no known cause. That table is the source of V, J and clone size, and D and trimming were worked out from the DNA. The sample data list about 180,000 clones, and about four fifths of these were observed just once. The ten most abundant clones make up 5.5% to 7.5% of the sample.

The sequenced sample consisted of PBMCs. This clonotype was obtained from a young man in good health and CMV-seropositive. The sequence is built from TRBV6-5 and TRBJ1-3; the D gene is not confidently resolved. The CDR3 has the sequence CASSLGVSSGNTIYF. The base sequence is TGTGCCAGCAGTCTTGGAGTGAGCTCTGGAAACACCATATATTTT.